This T cell receptor beta chain was found in a study of T cell responses to AZD1222 COVID-19 vaccine. Germline values: CDR1 ENHRY, CDR2 SYGVKD. The CDR3 runs 13 residues. V dropped 8 bases and J dropped 3 bases, with 13 bases sitting between them. To note about this clone: Antigen unknown.

Second doses were pooled across both intervals (about 4 or about 12 weeks). Overall study findings and caveats: Every sample of the repertoires postdated the peak T cell response.

The table came from immunoSEQ multiplex PCR; TCRdb's copy has only in-frame clones and leaves some out. Among around 170,000 clones listed, about 91% were seen once. This receptor was identified in an adult who received the AZD1222 COVID-19 vaccine. This chain connects TRBV10-3 to TRBJ1-1; possibly TRBD1 for D (5 bases). The sequenced sample was peripheral blood, obtained 28 days after the second AZD1222 dose. The CDR3 is CAIQRSRDTEAFF. The CDR3 coding sequence is TGTGCCATCCAGAGATCCAGGGACACTGAAGCTTTCTTT.